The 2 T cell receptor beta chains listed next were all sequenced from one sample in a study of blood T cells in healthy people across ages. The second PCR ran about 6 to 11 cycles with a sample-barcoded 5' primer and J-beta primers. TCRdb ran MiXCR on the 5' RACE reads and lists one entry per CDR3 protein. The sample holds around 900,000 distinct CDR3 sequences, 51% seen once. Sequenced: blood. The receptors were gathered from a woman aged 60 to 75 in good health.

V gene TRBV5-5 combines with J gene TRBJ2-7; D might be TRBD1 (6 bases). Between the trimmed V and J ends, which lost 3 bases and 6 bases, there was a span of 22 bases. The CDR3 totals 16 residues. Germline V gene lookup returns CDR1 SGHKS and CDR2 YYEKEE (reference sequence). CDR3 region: CASSSKTETGSSEQYF. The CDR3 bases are TGTGCCAGCAGCTCCAAAACAGAAACAGGGTCTAGCGAGCAGTACTTC. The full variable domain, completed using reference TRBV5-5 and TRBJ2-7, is DAGVTQSPTHLIKTRGQQVTLRCSPISGHKSVSWYQQVLGQGPQFIFQYYEKEERGRGNFPDRFSARQFPNYSSELNVNALLLGDSALYLCASSSKTETGSSEQYFGPGTRLTVT.

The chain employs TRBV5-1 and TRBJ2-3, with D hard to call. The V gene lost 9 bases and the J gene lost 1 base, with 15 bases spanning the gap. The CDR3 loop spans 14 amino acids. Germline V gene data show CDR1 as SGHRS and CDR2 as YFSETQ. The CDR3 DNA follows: TGCGCCACCCTCGGTTCGGAGTGCACAGATACGCAGTATTTT. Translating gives CATLGSECTDTQYF. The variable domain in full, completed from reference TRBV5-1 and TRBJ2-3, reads KAGVTQTPRYLIKTRGQQVTLSCSPISGHRSVSWYQQTPGQGLQFLFEYFSETQRNKGNFPGRFSGRQFSNSRSEMNVSTLELGDSALYLCATLGSECTDTQYFGPGTRLTVL.